Sequencing of this TCR beta chain was carried out in a study of response to subunit inactivated influenza vaccine. Remarks on this clonotype: Its ends do not fully match the called genes, so a read error is possible.

TCRdb analysed the RT-PCR reads with MiXCR anew, one entry per CDR3 protein. The sample carries approximately 700,000 distinct CDR3 sequences, over 11% recorded once. CDR1 SGHRS and CDR2 YFSETQ come from the germline V gene. This CDR3 is built from 14 residues. The specimen was PBMCs from blood, collected about 14 days before vaccination. This TCR was recovered from a man aged 45 to 65 who received an inactivated influenza vaccine. V is TRBV5-1 and J is TRBJ1-2; 7 bases are a match to TRBD1. This CDR3 is CASSLGDSYGGYTF. The DNA of the CDR3 is TGCGCCAGCAGTTTGGGGGACAGTTATGGCGGCTACACCTTC.